This T cell receptor (beta chain) was recorded in a study of CD8 T cells in Susac syndrome (dated by TCRdb to 2018 to 2020). About the study as a whole: The study used repertoire sequencing to test whether antigen drove CD8+ T cell activation and differentiation in Susac syndrome. Clonality of the CD8+ T cell repertoire was compared between more than 10 healthy donors, approximately 14 Susac syndrome patients and about 15 multiple sclerosis patients.

The CDR3 has 16 amino acids, counting the end cysteine and phenylalanine. Just the 48-base CDR3 DNA is kept, in frame starting at base 1. V has 2 bases trimmed and J has 9 bases trimmed; junction bases matching no gene number 9. The germline V gene supplies CDR1 MRHNA and CDR2 SNTAGT. RNA was extracted using the RNeasy kit, and roughly 0.5 to 1 microgram was reverse transcribed with random hexamers. The immunoSEQ multiplex PCR assay, covering 54 Vbeta and 13 Jbeta segments, was used to amplify TCR beta CDR3 regions. Bias from PCR amplification was corrected by using a synthetic template baseline for primer optimization and for computational correction. From the authors' description of their analysis: Only productive sequences were kept, with reads annotated to V, D and J genes according to IMGT and analyzed in immunoSEQ Analyzer. To calculate clonality, Shannon entropy was normalized by log2 of the number of productive unique sequences and then subtracted from one. For each patient and control, public and private clones were evaluated among the 100 most prevalent clones. Clones were defined as Susac-specific when absent from the healthy and MS cohorts, from approximately 1,100 published viral clones and from other ImmuneACCESS disease sequences. The raw public data were reprocessed by TCRdb itself: fastp quality trimming at Q25, MiXCR clonotype calling, in-frame beta chains only. Entries are consolidated by CDR3 protein sequence, retaining the most common genes and DNA. These V and J calls originate from TCRdb's pipeline instead of the authors' own analysis. The table for this sample lists hundreds of thousands of distinct CDR3 sequences; around 89% of them were counted only once. Roughly 0.2% of the sample lies in the top ten.

About this clonotype itself: The antigen it recognizes is unknown. The input lacks base qualities; no much larger clone sits a single base away.

Peripheral blood CD8+ and CD4+ T cells from healthy donors, Susac syndrome patients and multiple sclerosis patients were profiled by high-throughput TCR beta sequencing. Multiple sclerosis controls were treatment-naive patients with stable or active relapsing-remitting disease fulfilling revised McDonald criteria. Bulk CD8+ and CD4+ T cells were purified by magnetic negative isolation, whereas CD8+ TEMRA cells were enriched by FACS. Blood was drawn into EDTA tubes, processed within 24 hours, and PBMCs were isolated by density gradient centrifugation. PBMCs intended for TCR sequencing were frozen in liquid nitrogen and were later thawed in a 37 degrees C water bath. A purity of at least 90% was achieved for sorted or isolated CD4+, CD8+ and CD8+ TEMRA cells. Overall study results and their limits: The number of individuals in the TCR sequencing and HLA analysis was recognized as being relatively small.

The receptor comes from a human donor with multiple sclerosis. The rearranged segments are TRBV6-4 and TRBJ2-1; TRBD1 fits 11 bases in the junction. The sample taken for sequencing was CD8+ T cells from PBMCs. The CDR3 here reads CASSDEPGQGGSEQFF. The nucleotides read TGTGCCAGCAGTGACGAGCCGGGACAGGGGGGTAGTGAGCAGTTCTTC.